This T cell receptor (beta chain) is from a study of T-cell memory formation after mild COVID-19. Study background: The study found TCR clusters largely donor specific.

This clonotype was picked up a small number of times. One entry per CDR3 protein results from TCRdb running MiXCR on the 5' RACE reads. The table includes about 310,000 distinct CDR3 sequences, roughly 21% detected once. This TCR came from a young man who had mild COVID-19 (a few samples of this study predate the infection). Cell type and time point are not known. The sample taken for sequencing was PBMCs or a T cell subset sorted from them (not recorded which).

CDR3 residues: CASSTDRGRITDTQYF. As DNA, the CDR3 is TGTGCCAGCAGTACAGACAGGGGGCGTATCACAGATACGCAGTATTTT. This chain links TRBV5-5 with TRBJ2-3, with 10 bases identical to TRBD1. The CDR3 has 16 residues. Germline assignment: CDR1 SGHKS and CDR2 YYEKEE (reference sequence). V was pared by 5 bases and J by 2 bases, with 8 bases of the junction left unmatched. The full variable domain, with the rest looked up from reference TRBV5-5 and TRBJ2-3, is DAGVTQSPTHLIKTRGQQVTLRCSPISGHKSVSWYQQVLGQGPQFIFQYYEKEERGRGNFPDRFSARQFPNYSSELNVNALLLGDSALYLCASSTDRGRITDTQYFGPGTRLTVL.